This T cell receptor beta chain was found in a study of T cells in localized non-small cell lung cancer (dated by TCRdb to 2018 to 2021). Notes on the research overall: Comparing tumors with uninvolved tumor-adjacent lungs, the study looked at the T cell repertoires of fewer than 250 patients with early-stage NSCLC. The cohort was made up of 200 to 250 treatment-naive NSCLC patients whose localized lung tumors had been resected. NSCLC patients had a mean age of roughly 64 years, and 129 were male and 107 female. Overall study results and their limits: Because multi-region tumor sequencing was not done, intratumor heterogeneity could not be ruled out. Of the top 100 tumor clones, a median of roughly 56 were detected in paired uninvolved adjacent lung; under 35 were also among that lung's top 100. Because the study design was exploratory, TCR variables were selected using unadjusted p-values without false-discovery rate correction. The highest T cell clonality was observed in uninvolved tumor-adjacent lung, where clonality exceeded that of tumor, suggesting that antigenic responses were more focused in uninvolved tumor-adjacent lung. Higher T cell density in blood was associated with longer overall survival, whereas higher clonality in adjacent lung was associated with shorter survival.

At diagnosis, peripheral blood, uninvolved tumor-adjacent lung and tumor were collected and were preserved as a mix of fresh-frozen and FFPE material. For TCR repertoire profiling, the blood samples were analyzed as peripheral blood mononuclear cells. TCR beta CDR3 regions were sequenced from DNA using the immunoSEQ Assay. The paper's data handling went like this. To compute T cell density, TCR beta template counts were normalized to usable DNA, which was estimated by amplifying housekeeping genes. Richness was estimated with the preseqR package, extrapolating to 400,000 templates for PBMC samples and 120,000 templates for tissue samples. Clonality was taken to be one minus Pielou's evenness. Tissue-enriched TCRs were identified through differential abundance testing performed on productive amino-acid clonotypes, with a minimum total count of 5 and an alpha of 0.1. The Jaccard Index and the Morisita Overlap Index were used to measure repertoire overlap between compartments. TCR beta CDR3s were clustered by GLIPH together with public tetramer-defined viral CDR3s, and at least three viral sequences plus V-gene enrichment were required for viral motifs. As stored in TCRdb, this immuneACCESS dataset retains in-frame rearrangements with V and J assigned. A fraction of the clones does not appear; measured against another copy, unresolved V genes explain less than half of the discrepancy, and the remainder lacks a known reason. That table furnishes V, J and clone size, whereas the DNA furnished D and trimming. The sample contains roughly 18,000 clones, approximately 83% of them found a single time. Of the sample, approximately 24% is held by the ten largest clones.

In regard to this clone: Its antigen specificity is not known. Base qualities are not at hand, and no much larger clone is one base apart.

The germline V end is reduced by 4 bases and the J end by 0 bases; junction bases left unmatched: 2. CDR1 and CDR2 are drawn from the germline V gene (reference sequence): SGHKS, YYEKEE. Reading from cysteine to phenylalanine, the CDR3 counts 16 amino acids. Only CDR3 DNA is held: 48 bases, read in frame from base 1. The chain is made from TRBV5-5 and TRBJ2-2, with TRBD2 matching 11 junction bases. The receptor was derived from a female donor over 55 with stage I lung adenocarcinoma. This material consisted of peripheral blood, taken before any cancer treatment. At the DNA level, the sequence is TGTGCCAGCAGCAGACTAGCGGGACCGAACACCGGGGAGCTGTTTTTT. Translated, it reads CASSRLAGPNTGELFF.